This TCR beta chain was observed in a study of CD8 T cells in Susac syndrome. Whole-study findings and limits: A relatively small number of individuals underwent TCR sequencing and HLA analysis.

Reverse transcription of 0.5 to 1 ug RNA used random hexamers. It was immunoSEQ multiplex PCR that amplified TCR beta CDR3 across 54 Vbeta and 13 Jbeta. TCRdb analysed the immunoSEQ multiplex PCR reads with MiXCR anew, one entry per CDR3 protein. The sample has tens of thousands of distinct CDR3 sequences; approximately 94% are singletons. CDR1 and CDR2 (germline): SGHNT, YYREEE (reference sequence). Trimming stripped 3 bases from V and 2 bases from J, with 8 bases between. The CDR3 has 13 amino acids. To note about this clonotype: What it binds is unknown.

What was sequenced was CD8+ T cells from PBMCs. V gene TRBV5-4 combines with J gene TRBJ1-2; tentatively, D is TRBD1 (6 bases). The sequence was collected from a human donor with Susac syndrome. The CDR3: CASSYQGNYGYTF. The DNA for the CDR3 is TGTGCCAGCAGCTACCAGGGGAACTATGGCTACACCTTC. Full variable domain (missing parts from reference TRBV5-4 and TRBJ1-2): ETGVTQSPTHLIKTRGQQVTLRCSSQSGHNTVSWYQQALGQGPQFIFQYYREEENGRGNFPPRFSGLQFPNYSSELNVNALELDDSALYLCASSYQGNYGYTFGSGTRLTVV.